This TCR beta chain was documented in a study of blood T cells in healthy people across ages. Germline V lookup: CDR1 DFQATT, CDR2 SNEGSKA (reference sequence). The germline V and J ends were trimmed by 3 bases and 8 bases, with 7 bases remaining between them. This CDR3 has 10 amino acids. It was with a sample-barcoded 5' primer and a J-beta primer mix that a second PCR of roughly 7 to 12 cycles was run. TCRdb analysed the 5' RACE reads with MiXCR anew, one entry per CDR3 protein. This table has about 1.4 million distinct CDR3 sequences, roughly 64% appearing once. This clonotype has just a few counts. The individuals who served as donors were healthy Caucasians living in Russia, aged roughly 6 to 100.

This clonotype was sampled from a man aged 18 to 29 in good health. The chain combines TRBV20-1 with TRBJ1-2; unclear D gene. Material for sequencing was blood. The CDR3 DNA reads as TGCAGTGCTAGGTTTGGGGGCTACACCTTC. Translated: CSARFGGYTF.